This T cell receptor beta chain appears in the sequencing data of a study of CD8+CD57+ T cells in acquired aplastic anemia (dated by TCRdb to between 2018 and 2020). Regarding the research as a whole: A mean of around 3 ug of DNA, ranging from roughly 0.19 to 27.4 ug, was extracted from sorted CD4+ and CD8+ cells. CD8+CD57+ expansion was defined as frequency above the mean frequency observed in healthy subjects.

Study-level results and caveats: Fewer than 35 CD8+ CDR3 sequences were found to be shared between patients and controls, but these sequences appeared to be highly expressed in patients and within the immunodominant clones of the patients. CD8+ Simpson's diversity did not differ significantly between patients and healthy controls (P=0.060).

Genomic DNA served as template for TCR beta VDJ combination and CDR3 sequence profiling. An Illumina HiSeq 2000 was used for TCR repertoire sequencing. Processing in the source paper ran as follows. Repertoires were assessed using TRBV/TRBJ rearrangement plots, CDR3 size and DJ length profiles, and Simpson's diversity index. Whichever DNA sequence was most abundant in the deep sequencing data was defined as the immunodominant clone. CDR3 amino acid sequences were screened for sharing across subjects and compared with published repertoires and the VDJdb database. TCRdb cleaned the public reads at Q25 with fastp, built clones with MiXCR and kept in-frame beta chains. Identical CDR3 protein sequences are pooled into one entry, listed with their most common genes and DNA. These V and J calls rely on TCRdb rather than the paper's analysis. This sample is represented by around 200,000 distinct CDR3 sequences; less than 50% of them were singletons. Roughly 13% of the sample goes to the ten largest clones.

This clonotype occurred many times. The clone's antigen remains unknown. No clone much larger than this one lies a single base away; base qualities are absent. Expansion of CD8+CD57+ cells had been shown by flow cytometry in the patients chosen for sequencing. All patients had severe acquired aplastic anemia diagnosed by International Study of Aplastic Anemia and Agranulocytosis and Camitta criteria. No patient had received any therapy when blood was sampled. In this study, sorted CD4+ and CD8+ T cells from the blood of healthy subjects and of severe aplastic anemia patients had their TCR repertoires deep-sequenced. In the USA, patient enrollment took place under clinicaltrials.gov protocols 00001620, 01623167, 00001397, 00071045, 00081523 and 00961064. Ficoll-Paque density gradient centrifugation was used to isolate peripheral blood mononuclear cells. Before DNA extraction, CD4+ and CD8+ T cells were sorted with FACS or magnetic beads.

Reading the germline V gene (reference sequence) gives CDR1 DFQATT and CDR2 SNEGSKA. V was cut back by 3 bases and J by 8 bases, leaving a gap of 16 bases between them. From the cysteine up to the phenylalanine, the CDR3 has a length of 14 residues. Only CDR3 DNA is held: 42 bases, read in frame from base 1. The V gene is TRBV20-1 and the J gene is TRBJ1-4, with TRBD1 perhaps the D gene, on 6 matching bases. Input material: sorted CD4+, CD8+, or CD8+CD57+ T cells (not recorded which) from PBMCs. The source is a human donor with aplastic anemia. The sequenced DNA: TGCAGTGCTAGGGTTCAGGGGTTAGGGGAAAAACTGTTTTTT. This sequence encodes CSARVQGLGEKLFF.